This T cell receptor (beta chain) was recorded in a study of response to subunit inactivated influenza vaccine. This clonotype showed up many times. A single record per CDR3 protein comes from TCRdb applying MiXCR to the RT-PCR reads. This sample has a few hundred thousand distinct CDR3 sequences, with about a fifth found just once. The input for sequencing was PBMCs from blood, taken less than 22 months after vaccination. The TCR sequence derives from a man aged 50 to 69 who received an inactivated influenza vaccine.

The CDR3 region has the DNA TGTGCCAGCAGTCCCCTGGGGGGGCCTTGGTCTGGAAACACCATATATTTT. Translated: CASSPLGGPWSGNTIYF. This sequence joins TRBV12-3 or TRBV12-4 and TRBJ1-3, with D tentatively TRBD1 (6 bases). The CDR3 is 17 amino acids. Trimming removed 5 bases from V and 1 base from J, with 18 bases in between.